This T cell receptor beta chain appears in the sequencing data of a study of blood T cell repertoires in COVID-19. V lost 6 bases to trimming and J lost 9 bases; unmatched junction nucleotides: 8. The germline V gene encodes CDR1 MGHDK and CDR2 SYGVNS. CDR3 length equals 13 residues. Produced via immunoSEQ multiplex PCR; TCRdb's table is partial and in-frame only. The sample includes about 140,000 clones, over 75% of them seen just once. The sequenced material came from peripheral blood. This chain uses TRBV25-1 with TRBJ2-1; 7 bases are a match to TRBD2. This clonotype was sampled from a man aged 50 or older with acute or convalescent COVID-19. The CDR3 DNA sequence: TGTGCCAGCAGGCGGGAGAGCTTCGGTGAGCAGTTCTTC. This gives the protein CASRRESFGEQFF.